Listed below are T cell receptor beta chains from one sample, sequenced in a study of blood T cell repertoires in COVID-19. Libraries were prepared by immunoSEQ multiplex PCR; TCRdb keeps only in-frame clonotypes and omits some of them. Here the sample spans about 29,000 clones, roughly nine tenths being singletons. Sequences were obtained from peripheral blood. The receptors originated from a man between 65 and 79 years old with active COVID-19. CDR3s include the opening cysteine and the closing phenylalanine or tryptophan. The order of the fields is V gene, clone size, D gene, J gene, CDR3 protein, CDR3 DNA. D genes are given only for firm matches. Size tells how often a clone was seen (once, few, many) or the class of an expanded clone, and some rows leave it out.

>TRBV3-1/TRBV3-2|NA|TRBD2|TRBJ2-3
CASSKAGGTDTQYF
TGTGCCAGCAGCAAAGCGGGGGGCACAGATACGCAGTATTTT
>TRBV30|NA|TRBD1|TRBJ1-1
CAWKDRDAFF
TGTGCCTGGAAGGACAGGGACGCTTTCTTT
>TRBV19|NA|TRBD2|TRBJ2-7
CASSIGAGGAYEQYF
TGTGCCAGTAGTATTGGTGCGGGGGGGGCCTACGAGCAGTACTTC
>TRBV5-4|NA|NA|TRBJ2-5
CASSLRLQETQYF
TGTGCCAGCAGCTTGCGTCTCCAAGAGACCCAGTACTTC
>TRBV28|NA|TRBD1|TRBJ1-1
CASSLDRGRTEAFF
TGTGCCAGCAGTTTGGACAGGGGGCGTACTGAAGCTTTCTTT
>TRBV6-1|NA|NA|TRBJ1-1
CASSEGRRGLNTEAFF
TGTGCCAGCAGTGAAGGTCGGAGGGGCTTGAACACTGAAGCTTTCTTT
>TRBV14|NA|NA|TRBJ1-4
CASSASDPGPSRSTIEKLFF
TGTGCCAGCAGCGCAAGCGACCCCGGCCCTTCGAGGTCGACTATCGAAAAACTGTTTTTT
>TRBV2|NA|TRBD1|TRBJ2-3
CASSEAEGRGRRTDTQYF
TGTGCCAGCAGTGAAGCTGAGGGCAGGGGGCGCCGCACAGATACGCAGTATTTT
>TRBV29-1|NA|NA|TRBJ1-2
CSVVGMDAYGYTF
TGCAGCGTTGTCGGGATGGACGCCTATGGCTACACCTTC
>TRBV11-2|NA|NA|TRBJ1-2
CASSPRVGQGYGYTF
TGTGCCAGCAGCCCCCGGGTCGGCCAGGGCTATGGCTACACCTTC
>TRBV6-6|NA|TRBD1|TRBJ1-4
CASSYSPGRGPEKLFF
TGTGCCAGCAGTTACTCGCCGGGCAGGGGGCCTGAAAAACTGTTTTTT
>TRBV4-3|NA|NA|TRBJ2-7
CASSQDLGESREQYF
TGCGCCAGCAGCCAAGATCTCGGGGAGTCAAGGGAGCAGTACTTC
>TRBV5-5|NA|TRBD1|TRBJ2-2
CASRDTGTGDTGELFF
TGTGCCAGCAGGGACACCGGGACAGGGGACACCGGGGAGCTGTTTTTT
>TRBV7-9|NA|NA|TRBJ1-3
CASNPDSFSGNTIYF
TGTGCCAGCAACCCGGACAGTTTCTCTGGAAACACCATATATTTT
>TRBV6-1|NA|TRBD1|TRBJ1-6
CASSDGQASSPLHF
TGTGCCAGCAGTGACGGACAGGCAAGTTCACCCCTCCACTTT
>TRBV24-1|NA|NA|TRBJ2-2
CATSRTENTGELFF
TGTGCCACCTCCCGGACAGAGAACACCGGGGAGCTGTTTTTT
>TRBV7-3|once|TRBD1|TRBJ1-1
CASSLGTANTEAFF
TGTGCCAGCAGCTTAGGGACAGCTAACACTGAAGCTTTCTTT
>TRBV5-1|NA|NA|TRBJ2-7
CASSLASGTRYEQYF
TGCGCCAGCAGCTTGGCCTCAGGTACGCGCTACGAGCAGTACTTC
>TRBV4-3|NA|TRBD1|TRBJ2-6
CASSQEGRGPGANVLTF
TGCGCCAGCAGCCAAGAAGGAAGGGGGCCGGGGGCCAACGTCCTGACTTTC
>TRBV18|NA|TRBD1|TRBJ1-1
CASSLQGENTEAFF
TGTGCCAGCTCACTACAGGGGGAGAACACTGAAGCTTTCTTT
>TRBV19|medium-sized|NA|TRBJ1-5
CASSIGRASNQPQHF
TGTGCCAGTAGTATTGGCAGGGCTAGCAATCAGCCCCAGCATTTT
>TRBV5-8|NA|TRBD1|TRBJ2-2
CASSLTGTGANTGELFF
TGTGCCAGCAGCCTTACCGGGACAGGGGCGAACACCGGGGAGCTGTTTTTT
>TRBV4-2|NA|NA|TRBJ1-3
CASSQEPHRGTIYF
TGTGCCAGCAGCCAAGAACCCCATAGGGGAACCATATATTTT
>TRBV18|NA|TRBD1|TRBJ2-6
CASSRPGTEILGANVLTF
TGTGCCAGCTCACGCCCGGGGACAGAAATTCTCGGGGCCAACGTCCTGACTTTC
>TRBV4-2|NA|NA|TRBJ1-2
CASSQDKYINYGYTF
TGTGCCAGCAGCCAAGATAAATACATTAACTATGGCTACACCTTC
>TRBV10-3|NA|NA|TRBJ2-1
CAISEDSNNEQFF
TGTGCCATCAGTGAGGACAGCAACAATGAGCAGTTCTTC
>TRBV5-1|NA|NA|TRBJ1-6
CASSSTDLNSPLHF
TGCGCCAGCAGCTCGACAGATCTTAATTCACCCCTCCACTTT
>TRBV6-5|NA|TRBD1|TRBJ1-2
CASSPDRVEGYTF
TGTGCCAGCAGTCCGGACAGGGTTGAGGGCTACACCTTC
>TRBV2|NA|NA|TRBJ1-2
CASSVRDYTF
TGTGCCAGCAGTGTCAGGGACTACACCTTC
>TRBV6-4|NA|TRBD1|TRBJ1-2
CASGVVTGVVFTF
TGTGCCAGCGGGGTTGTGACAGGGGTTGTCTTCACCTTC
>TRBV6-1|NA|TRBD1|TRBJ1-1
CASSGGTGGLNTEAFF
TGTGCCAGCAGTGGGGGGACAGGGGGTTTGAACACTGAAGCTTTCTTT
>TRBV19|NA|TRBD1|TRBJ2-6
CASSIGSGTGSAGANVLTF
TGTGCCAGTAGTATAGGATCCGGGACAGGGAGTGCTGGGGCCAACGTCCTGACTTTC
>TRBV7-3|NA|TRBD1|TRBJ2-3
CASSTTGGVADTQYF
TGTGCCAGCAGCACAACAGGGGGCGTCGCAGATACGCAGTATTTT
>TRBV4-3|few|TRBD1|TRBJ1-6
CASSQRDRGNSPLHF
TGCGCCAGCAGCCAACGGGACAGGGGAAATTCACCCCTCCACTTT
>TRBV5-1|NA|NA|TRBJ1-2
CASSLARDEDGYTF
TGCGCCAGCAGCTTGGCCCGGGATGAGGATGGCTACACCTTC
>TRBV7-8|NA|NA|TRBJ1-5
CASSLAEGGDQPQHF
TGTGCCAGCAGCTTGGCCGAAGGAGGGGACCAGCCCCAGCATTTT
>TRBV3-1/TRBV3-2|NA|TRBD1|TRBJ2-4
CASSQGTGPKNIQYF
TGTGCCAGCAGCCAGGGGACAGGGCCAAAAAACATTCAGTACTTC
>TRBV2|NA|TRBD1|TRBJ1-2
CAGEEDGRGLVGYTF
TGTGCCGGCGAGGAAGATGGCAGGGGGCTGGTCGGCTACACCTTC
>TRBV12-5|NA|NA|TRBJ1-2
CASGLGQPGYGYTF
TGTGCTAGTGGTTTGGGACAGCCCGGATACGGCTACACCTTC
>TRBV5-6|NA|NA|TRBJ1-5
CASSIRWGGNQPQHF
TGTGCCAGCAGCATACGTTGGGGGGGCAATCAGCCCCAGCATTTT
>TRBV19|NA|TRBD2|TRBJ2-1
CASGLAGAYNEQFF
TGTGCCAGTGGACTAGCGGGGGCCTACAATGAGCAGTTCTTC
>TRBV19|NA|NA|TRBJ1-5
CASSSTGQPQHF
TGTGCCAGTAGTAGCACAGGTCAGCCCCAGCATTTT
>TRBV6-5|NA|NA|TRBJ1-6
CASSYSGELHSPLHF
TGTGCCAGCAGTTACTCTGGAGAGCTCCATTCACCCCTCCACTTT
>TRBV5-6|NA|TRBD1|TRBJ1-4
CASRTGATNEKLFF
TGTGCCAGCAGAACAGGGGCTACTAATGAAAAACTGTTTTTT
>TRBV5-4|NA|TRBD1|TRBJ2-3
CASSLGGGSTDTQYF
TGTGCCAGCAGCTTGGGAGGGGGCAGCACAGATACGCAGTATTTT
>TRBV5-1|NA|NA|TRBJ2-7
CVSSLVSGSKDHEQYF
TGCGTCAGCAGCTTGGTTTCAGGGTCCAAGGACCACGAGCAGTACTTC
>TRBV6-1|NA|NA|TRBJ2-3
CASSEAYSGQRTDTQYF
TGTGCCAGCAGTGAGGCTTATAGCGGCCAGCGCACAGATACGCAGTATTTT
>TRBV5-4|NA|NA|TRBJ2-3
CATSRRSPTDTQYF
TGTGCCACCTCCCGTAGAAGTCCCACAGATACGCAGTATTTT
>TRBV29-1|once|NA|TRBJ2-1
CSVQGVDSGGNEQFF
TGCAGCGTTCAGGGGGTTGACAGCGGGGGCAATGAGCAGTTCTTC